The next 8 T cell receptor beta chains were all read from a single sample in a study of blood T cells in healthy people across ages. It was with a sample-barcoded 5' primer and a J-beta primer mix that a second PCR of roughly 6 to 12 cycles was run. TCRdb fed the 5' RACE reads into MiXCR, producing one record per CDR3 protein. The data hold hundreds of thousands of distinct CDR3 sequences, with 40% to 45% observed a single time. The sequenced material came from blood. Receptors were obtained from an elderly man in good health.

This clonotype was seen only a few times. V usage is TRBV5-1 and J usage is TRBJ2-3, with 8 bases fitting TRBD2. Germline V lookup: CDR1 SGHRS, CDR2 YFSETQ. The J segment lost 0 bases and the V segment lost 6 bases, leaving 6 bases of the junction unmatched. The CDR3 runs to 15 residues. CDR3 coding DNA: TGCGCCAGCAAAATAGCGGGAACAAGCACAGATACGCAGTATTTT. Its translation: CASKIAGTSTDTQYF.

This clonotype was seen only a few times. The gene calls are TRBV12-3 or TRBV12-4 and TRBJ1-3, with 12 nucleotides matching TRBD1. The J segment lost 4 bases and the V segment lost 6 bases, leaving 7 bases of the junction unmatched. The CDR3 extends over 16 amino acids. This CDR3 is CASSPGQGAHGNTIYF. The DNA of the CDR3 is TGTGCCAGCAGCCCGGGACAGGGGGCGCACGGAAACACCATATATTTT.

The chain joins TRBV12-5 to TRBJ2-5; a weak D match, TRBD2 (6 bases). Germline lookup yields CDR1 LGHNT and CDR2 FRNRAP. The CDR3 contains 16 residues. The V end was cut by 2 bases, the J end by 2 bases, with 15 bases between. The CDR3 here is CASGLNVGRGQETQYF. CDR3 DNA sequence: TGTGCTAGTGGTTTGAATGTGGGACGGGGGCAAGAGACCCAGTACTTC.

This clonotype was counted many times. This chain connects TRBV5-1 to TRBJ2-5, with D perhaps TRBD1 (6 bases). V gave up 0 bases and J gave up 1 base, with 19 bases separating them. This CDR3 is built from 18 residues. CDR1 is SGHRS, CDR2 YFSETQ, per germline. In nucleotides, the CDR3 is TGCGCCAGCAGCTTGGGGTTGCGGCAGAGACAGGCCCAAGAGACCCAGTACTTC. Encoded protein: CASSLGLRQRQAQETQYF.

This clonotype was counted a few times. V gene TRBV7-9 combines with J gene TRBJ2-3; 8 bases align to TRBD2. CDR1 is SEHNR, CDR2 FQNEAQ, per germline (reference sequence). CDR3 size: 17 residues. The ends lost 4 bases at V and 3 bases at J; junction bases unmatched: 12. CDR3 protein: CASSSPVAGPRTDTQYF. CDR3 nucleotides: TGTGCCAGCAGCTCACCCGTAGCGGGACCGAGGACAGATACGCAGTATTTT. Complete variable domain (other parts from reference TRBV7-9 and TRBJ2-3): DTGVSQNPRHKITKRGQNVTFRCDPISEHNRLYWYRQTLGQGPEFLTYFQNEAQLEKSRLLSDRFSAERPKGSFSTLEIQRTEQGDSAMYLCASSSPVAGPRTDTQYFGPGTRLTVL.

This clonotype was observed a handful of times. The J gene is TRBJ1-1, the V gene TRBV28, with D perhaps TRBD1 (6 bases). This CDR3 has 16 amino acids. Trimming cost V 2 bases and J 4 bases, with 17 bases left between them. Per the germline V gene, CDR1 is MDHEN and CDR2 is SYDVKM. CDR3 DNA: TGTGCCAGCAGTTTACCATCCATTTTACAGGGCACTGAAGCTTTCTTT. As protein: CASSLPSILQGTEAFF. Full variable domain (rest looked up from reference TRBV28 and TRBJ1-1): DVKVTQSSRYLVKRTGEKVFLECVQDMDHENMFWYRQDPGLGLRLIYFSYDVKMKEKGDIPEGYSVSREKKERFSLILESASTNQTSMYLCASSLPSILQGTEAFFGQGTRLTVV.

This chain links TRBV2 with TRBJ2-1, with no clear D. CDR1 is SNHLY, CDR2 FYNNEI, per germline. The CDR3 contains 14 residues. V shed 5 bases and J shed 0 bases, with 8 bases lying between them. CDR3 bases: TGTGCCAGCAGTTCGACAAACTCCTACAATGAGCAGTTCTTC. Translating gives CASSSTNSYNEQFF.

DNA for the CDR3: TGTGCCAGCAGCCAAGCATCCCCGGGACAGGGGTACTACGAGCAGTACTTC. Protein product: CASSQASPGQGYYEQYF. The genes are TRBV3-1 and TRBJ2-7; 10 nucleotides align to TRBD1. V lost 1 base, J lost 3 bases, and 9 bases stayed unmatched. The CDR3 extends over 17 amino acids. Germline CDR1 and CDR2: LGHDT and YNNKEL (reference sequence).